The present TCR beta chain was sequenced within a study of naive CD8 T cells in extremely preterm neonates. Study findings and constraints: Preterm samples differed in productive template counts; sample size was small. Preterm neonate repertoires were significantly less rich by iChao1 than others. Preterm neonates shared more CDR3 nucleotide sequences (about 2.5%) than older groups.

Assay used: immunoSEQ multiplex PCR; TCRdb lists only in-frame clones, some missing. The sample includes about 5,500 clones, approximately 97% of them seen just once. Sorting kept Annexin V-negative CD3+CD8+CD45RA+CCR7+ naive T cells. As regards this clone: As yet, its antigen is unknown.

Germline V gene lookup returns CDR1 SGHKS and CDR2 YYEKEE (reference sequence). This CDR3 has 17 residues. V lost 4 bases, J lost 5 bases, and 10 bases stayed unmatched. The rearrangement uses TRBV5-5 and TRBJ2-3, with TRBD2 matching 13 bases. The source material was naive CD8+ T cells from blood. This receptor was taken from a human donor in good health. The CDR3 DNA is TGTGCCAGCAGCAAAACACCGGGACTAGCGGGGAAAGATACGCAGTATTTT. The encoded protein is CASSKTPGLAGKDTQYF.